These 18 T cell receptor beta chains share one sample of origin, sequenced in a study of T cell changes during pregnancy in multiple sclerosis. TCRdb's copy holds only in-frame clones and misses some; the assay was immunoSEQ multiplex PCR. The data contain 30,000 to 40,000 clones, 90% of them singletons. Specimen: peripheral blood, collected in the third trimester of pregnancy. These receptors came from a female donor in good health, enrolled as a control in a pregnancy study.

V gene TRBV6-1 combines with J gene TRBJ2-1, with D maybe TRBD1 (5 bases). Germline V gene data show CDR1 as MNHNS and CDR2 as SASEGT. V was shortened by 4 bases and J by 6 bases, with 19 bases between the two germline ends. There are 16 residues in the CDR3. The CDR3 loop is CASSVDPGWAINEQFF. The CDR3 bases are TGTGCCAGCAGTGTCGACCCAGGGTGGGCAATCAATGAGCAGTTCTTC.

This clone has a single count. The chain uses TRBV18 and TRBJ1-1; D is uncertain. The germline V gene encodes CDR1 KGHSH and CDR2 LQKENI. This CDR3 has 15 residues. V dropped 0 bases and J dropped 1 base, with 9 bases sitting between them. As DNA, the CDR3 is TGTGCCAGCTCACCACCAGCCCGAGCGAACACTGAAGCTTTCTTT. Amino acid sequence: CASSPPARANTEAFF.

This clone was recorded a few times. The chain joins TRBV21-1 to TRBJ1-5. TRBV21-1 is an annotated pseudogene. This CDR3 region has 13 residues. CDR3 loop: CASPHRRDQPQHF. CDR3 nucleotides: TGTGCCAGCCCGCACCGGAGGGATCAGCCCCAGCATTTT.

The gene calls are TRBV19 and TRBJ2-1; 10 bases match TRBD2. The CDR3 extends over 16 amino acids. Trimming took 9 bases from V and 6 from J; bases not matched to a gene: 14. Germline CDR1 reads LNHDA; CDR2 reads SQIVND (reference sequence). Here the CDR3 reads CASPRRRVAGGNEQFF. The CDR3 nucleotides are TGTGCCAGCCCCCGTAGGAGAGTAGCGGGAGGCAATGAGCAGTTCTTC.

The chain joins TRBV7-2 to TRBJ1-1; TRBD1 matches 7 bases. Germline V gene lookup returns CDR1 SGHTA and CDR2 FQGNSA. V dropped 0 bases and J dropped 8; count of bases not matched to a gene: 6. The CDR3 has 14 residues. The CDR3 coding sequence is TGTGCCAGCAGCTTAGCCGTGGCAGGGGGGGAAGCTTTCTTT. Translated: CASSLAVAGGEAFF.

The rearrangement links TRBV11-3 to TRBJ2-1; D not resolved. V lost 7 bases and J 6 bases, leaving 10 bases between the germline ends. The CDR3 covers 12 residues. Germline V gives CDR1 SGHNT, CDR2 YENEEA. The CDR3 DNA follows: TGTGCCAGCACCAACAACAGCAATGAGCAGTTCTTC. This sequence encodes CASTNNSNEQFF.

The chain combines TRBV11-2 with TRBJ2-2; 9 nucleotides agree with TRBD1. CDR1 SGHAT and CDR2 FQNNGV come from the germline V gene. CDR3 length: 16 amino acids. V dropped 5 bases and J dropped 5; count of bases not matched to a gene: 9. The DNA for the CDR3 is TGTGCCAGCAGCCCGGGACAGGGAAGGAGAACCGGGGAGCTGTTTTTT. It encodes CASSPGQGRRTGELFF.

The genes are TRBV7-2 and TRBJ2-3, with a possible D match to TRBD1 (5 bases). The CDR3 spans 14 residues. Trimming pared 5 bases from V and 5 bases from J, leaving 14 bases between. Germline V gene data show CDR1 as SGHTA and CDR2 as FQGNSA. The chain's CDR3 is CASSPTSRVDTQYF. In nucleotides, the CDR3 is TGTGCCAGCAGCCCGACTTCCAGGGTAGATACGCAGTATTTT.

The chain uses TRBV5-1 and TRBJ2-7; unclear D gene. The CDR3 covers 16 residues. Germline V gene lookup returns CDR1 SGHRS and CDR2 YFSETQ. Between the trimmed V and J ends, which lost 2 bases and 3 bases, there was a span of 18 bases. Here the CDR3 DNA reads TGCGCCAGCAGCTTCCTGACACCGGTGTATGACTACGAGCAGTACTTC. Translation: CASSFLTPVYDYEQYF.

V is TRBV4-3 and J is TRBJ1-1, with TRBD1 matching over 7 bases. CDR3 length equals 15 residues. The V and J ends lost 0 bases and 5 bases, in that order; junction bases with no gene match: 6. Per the germline V gene, CDR1 is LGHNA and CDR2 is YSLEER. The CDR3 here is CASSQDNRGGTEAFF. CDR3 DNA sequence: TGCGCCAGCAGCCAAGATAACAGGGGAGGTACTGAAGCTTTCTTT.

This chain connects TRBV19 to TRBJ2-1; TRBD2 aligns across 9 bases. Germline V lookup: CDR1 LNHDA, CDR2 SQIVND (reference sequence). V lost 6 bases, J lost 6 bases, and 12 bases stayed unmatched. This CDR3 spans 16 amino acids. The DNA of the CDR3 is TGTGCCAGTAGACCCTCCATAGCGGGAGTAGGCAATGAGCAGTTCTTC. Amino acid sequence: CASRPSIAGVGNEQFF.

J is TRBJ2-1 and V is TRBV30, with 9 bases aligning to TRBD2. The CDR3 is 15 amino acids. The germline V gene encodes CDR1 GTSNPN and CDR2 SVGIG (reference sequence). V lost 5 bases and J lost 6; bases outside the gene matches: 11. CDR3 in DNA: TGTGCCTGGGAACTAAGCGGGAGGATCCCCAATGAGCAGTTCTTC. Residues: CAWELSGRIPNEQFF.

The chain combines TRBV11-3 with TRBJ2-1; TRBD2 is a possible D gene (6 bases). V was cut by 4 bases and J by 3 bases, with 7 bases left in between. The CDR3 contains 13 residues. The germline V gene has CDR1 SGHNT and CDR2 YENEEA. The CDR3 DNA reads TGTGCCAGCAGCTCCGGGGGCTACAATGAGCAGTTCTTC. Its translation is CASSSGGYNEQFF.

Of note for this clone: An end of the junction does not agree with germline; a read error may underlie this. The genes are TRBV15 and TRBJ2-4; the match to TRBD1 covers 7 bases. Germline CDR1 reads LNHNV; CDR2 reads YYDKDF (reference sequence). The CDR3 spans 13 residues. DNA of the CDR3: TGTGCCACCAGCAGAACGGTAAAGACAGGGATGGACTTC. Protein product: CATSRTVKTGMDF.

The table lists this clone with a few counts. This chain connects TRBV5-1 to TRBJ2-2; 9 positions agree with TRBD1. CDR1 is SGHRS, CDR2 YFSETQ, per germline. V dropped 0 bases and J dropped 4; count of bases not matched to a gene: 7. There are 17 residues in the CDR3. The CDR3 loop reads CASSLEIQGASTGELFF. The CDR3 region has the DNA TGCGCCAGCAGCTTGGAGATACAGGGGGCGAGCACCGGGGAGCTGTTTTTT.

The CDR3 protein is CASSATGYDGYTF. CDR3 nucleotides: TGTGCCAGCAGCGCGACAGGGTACGATGGCTACACCTTC. The V and J genes are TRBV4-2 and TRBJ1-2, with 7 bases fitting TRBD1. With 5 bases clipped from V and 6 bases from J, the junction kept 6 bases outside the gene matches. The CDR3 has 13 amino acids. The germline gives CDR1 LGHNA, CDR2 YNFKEQ.

V is TRBV19 and J is TRBJ1-2; no clear D. CDR1 and CDR2 from the germline V gene are LNHDA and SQIVND (reference sequence). The CDR3 is 12 amino acids. The ends were cut back, 0 bases at V and 4 bases at J, with 3 bases in the middle. The DNA for the CDR3 is TGTGCCAGTAGTATAGACGTCTATGGCTACACCTTC. Translation gives CASSIDVYGYTF.

V gene TRBV28 combines with J gene TRBJ1-1, with D perhaps TRBD1 (6 bases). Trimming removed 7 bases from V and 4 bases from J, with 16 bases in between. The CDR3 sequence is 14 residues long. Germline loops: CDR1 MDHEN, CDR2 SYDVKM. In DNA form, the CDR3 reads TGTGCCAGCACCCCCAGGCTGGGGGCCACTGAAGCTTTCTTT. Amino acid sequence: CASTPRLGATEAFF.